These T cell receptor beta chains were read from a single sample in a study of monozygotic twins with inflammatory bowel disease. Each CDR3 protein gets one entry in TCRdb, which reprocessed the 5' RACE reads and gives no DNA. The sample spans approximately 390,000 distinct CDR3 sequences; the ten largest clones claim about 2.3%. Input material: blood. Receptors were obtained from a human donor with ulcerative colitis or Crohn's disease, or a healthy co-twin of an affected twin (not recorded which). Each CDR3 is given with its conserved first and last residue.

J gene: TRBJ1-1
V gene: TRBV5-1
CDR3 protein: CASRPPGATEAFF

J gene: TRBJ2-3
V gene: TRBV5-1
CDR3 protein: CASSRWIGARGMPDTQYF

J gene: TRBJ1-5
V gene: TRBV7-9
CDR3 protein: CASSFAPPQPQHF

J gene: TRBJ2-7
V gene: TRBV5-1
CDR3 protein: CASSLYGGFNEQYF

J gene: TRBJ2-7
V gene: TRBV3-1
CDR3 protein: CASSQGTGNEQYF

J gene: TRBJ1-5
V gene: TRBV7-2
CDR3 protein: CASSPGGGGYQPQHF

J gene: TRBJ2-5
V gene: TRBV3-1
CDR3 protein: CASSRDRGRKGETQYF

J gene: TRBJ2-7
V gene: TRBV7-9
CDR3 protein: CASSSPLSGMGTEQYF

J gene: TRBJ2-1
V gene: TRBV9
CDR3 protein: CASSVEWGEQFF

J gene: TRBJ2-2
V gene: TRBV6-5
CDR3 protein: CASSHRQGATGELFF

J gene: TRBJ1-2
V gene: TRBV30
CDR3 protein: CAWSLTGLIYGYTF

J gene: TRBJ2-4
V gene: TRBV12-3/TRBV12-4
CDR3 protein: CASSLLGIQYF

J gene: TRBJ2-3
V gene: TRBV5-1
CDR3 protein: CASSLERNTQYF

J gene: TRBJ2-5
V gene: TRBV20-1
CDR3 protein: CSANPSGRETQYF

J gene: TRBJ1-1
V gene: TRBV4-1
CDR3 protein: CASSAPGLGTATFF

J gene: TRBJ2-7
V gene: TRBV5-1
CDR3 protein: CASSIQTSGRFYEQYF

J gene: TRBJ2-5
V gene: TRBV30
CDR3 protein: CAWSRQRGARETQYF

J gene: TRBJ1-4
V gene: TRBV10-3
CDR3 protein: CAIGQGSNEKLFF

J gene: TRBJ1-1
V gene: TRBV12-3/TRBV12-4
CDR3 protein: CASSRTGMREAFF

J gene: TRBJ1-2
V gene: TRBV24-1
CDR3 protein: CATSNQGPNAVYGYTF

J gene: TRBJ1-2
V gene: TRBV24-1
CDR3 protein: CATSARRGVGGYTF

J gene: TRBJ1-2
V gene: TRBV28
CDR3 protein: CASSPPGLMVPYGYTF

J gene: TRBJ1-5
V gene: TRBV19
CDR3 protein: CASSTMTGGDQPQHF

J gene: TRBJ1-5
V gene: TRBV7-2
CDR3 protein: CASSLTRDSFQPQHF

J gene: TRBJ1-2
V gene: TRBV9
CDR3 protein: CASSVGPLGGRWYGYTF

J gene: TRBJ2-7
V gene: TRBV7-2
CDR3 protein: CASSRGLAGAYEQYF

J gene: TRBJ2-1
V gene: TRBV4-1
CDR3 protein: CASSQVSGVWNEQFF

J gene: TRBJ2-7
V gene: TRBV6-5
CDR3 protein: CASSYSKWTGGHYEQYF

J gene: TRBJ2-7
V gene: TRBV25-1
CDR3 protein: CASRSRLAGLYEQYF

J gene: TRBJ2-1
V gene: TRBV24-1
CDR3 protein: CATSDLPSLGGSGDEQFF

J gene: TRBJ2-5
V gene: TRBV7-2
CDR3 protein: CASSAGVRGEETQYF

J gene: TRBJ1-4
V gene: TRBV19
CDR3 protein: CASSIRTANEKLFF